A selection of T cell receptor beta chains follows, all from one sample in a study of shared clonotypes between healthy human individuals. Assay used: immunoSEQ multiplex PCR; TCRdb lists only in-frame clones, some missing. The table records over 1.4 million clones, roughly 96% of them present only once. Sequencing used naive CD4+ T cells sorted from blood. The origin of the receptors is a young man in good health. Both conserved end residues are part of each CDR3. D genes are given only for firm matches. Clone sizes are given selectively: once, few, many, or a class where the clone is expanded.

TRBD2	.	TRBJ2-1	TRBV5-1	CATRLSGRSNEQFF	TGCGCCACCAGACTAAGCGGGAGGAGCAATGAGCAGTTCTTC
.	.	TRBJ2-2	TRBV15	CATSRDFLAPNTGELFF	TGTGCCACCAGCAGAGATTTTCTAGCGCCGAACACCGGGGAGCTGTTTTTT
TRBD1	.	TRBJ2-5	TRBV6-1	CASRMGQNQETQYF	TGTGCCAGCAGGATGGGACAGAACCAAGAGACCCAGTACTTC
TRBD1	.	TRBJ2-7	TRBV5-1	CASSLNRGLSYHEQYF	TGCGCCAGCAGCTTGAACAGGGGGCTTAGCTACCACGAGCAGTACTTC
.	once	TRBJ1-5	TRBV2	CASSETTADQPQHF	TGTGCCAGCAGTGAAACGACGGCAGATCAGCCCCAGCATTTT
TRBD2	.	TRBJ2-3	TRBV5-1	CASSPISGTSTPTTQYF	TGCGCCAGCAGCCCGATCTCCGGGACTAGCACTCCTACTACGCAGTATTTT
.	.	TRBJ2-1	TRBV4-3	CASSQTGLGEQFF	TGCGCCAGCAGCCAGACGGGCTTAGGCGAGCAGTTCTTC
TRBD1	.	TRBJ1-4	TRBV5-5	CASSLGRQGAREKLFF	TGTGCCAGCAGCTTGGGCCGTCAGGGGGCGCGTGAAAAACTGTTTTTT
TRBD2	.	TRBJ2-7	TRBV7-2	CASSGLAGGIYEQYF	TGTGCCAGCAGCGGACTAGCGGGGGGTATCTACGAGCAGTACTTC
TRBD1	.	TRBJ2-5	TRBV2	CASRRTGGQETQYF	TGTGCCAGCAGGAGGACAGGGGGTCAAGAGACCCAGTACTTC
.	.	TRBJ2-7	TRBV5-6	CASARWEDYEQYF	TGTGCCAGCGCCCGATGGGAAGACTACGAGCAGTACTTC
.	.	TRBJ2-1	TRBV12-5	CASARSGVTSYNEQFF	TGTGCTAGTGCAAGAAGCGGCGTGACTTCCTACAATGAGCAGTTCTTC
TRBD2	.	TRBJ2-1	TRBV7-2	CASSHPGLAGAENEQFF	TGTGCCAGCAGCCATCCGGGACTAGCGGGAGCGGAGAATGAGCAGTTCTTC
TRBD2	.	TRBJ2-7	TRBV5-4	CASSLKLAGISEQYF	TGTGCCAGCAGCTTGAAGCTAGCGGGGATCTCCGAGCAGTACTTC
TRBD1	.	TRBJ2-5	TRBV30	CAWSGTWGTVETQYF	TGTGCCTGGAGTGGTACATGGGGGACAGTAGAGACCCAGTACTTC
TRBD2	.	TRBJ2-2	TRBV5-4	CASSIVPGTSVTGELFF	TGTGCCAGCAGCATAGTTCCGGGGACTAGCGTCACCGGGGAGCTGTTTTTT